The present entry profiles one TCR beta chain with its context. Its antigen is not known. This sample is drawn from a study of T cell responses to AZD1222 COVID-19 vaccine. Study-wide background: Pooled samples include second doses given at about 4 or 12 weeks.

Regarding the study as a whole: Spike regions recognized by vaccine-associated CD4 TCRs spanned the protein, led by 160-218 and 743-854.

Measured with immunoSEQ multiplex PCR; TCRdb has only the in-frame clones, and not every one. The repertoire holds 90,000 to 120,000 clones, with roughly 91% as singletons. This sequence originates from an adult in good health. The material sequenced was peripheral blood, taken on day 0 of AZD1222 vaccination.

CDR3 sequence: CASSQVPGLASGTQYF. The CDR3 bases are TGCGCCAGCAGCCAGGTCCCGGGACTAGCGAGCGGAACGCAGTATTTT. The genes are TRBV4-1 and TRBJ2-3; 10 bases agree with TRBD2. V was pared by 3 bases and J by 9 bases, with 12 bases of the junction left unmatched. CDR1 and CDR2 from the germline V gene are MGHRA and YSYEKL. CDR3 length: 16 residues.